A single sample is the source of the 23 T cell receptor beta chains below, sequenced in a study of blood T cell repertoires in COVID-19. Sequenced by immunoSEQ multiplex PCR; TCRdb stores in-frame clones only, minus some. The sample holds tens of thousands of clones, over 70% seen once. Sequenced sample: peripheral blood. The source of these receptors is a human donor in a cohort sampled during active COVID-19.

V gene TRBV11-2 combines with J gene TRBJ1-1, with D perhaps TRBD1 (5 bases). From germline, CDR1 is SGHAT and CDR2 FQNNGV. The CDR3 loop spans 15 amino acids. Trimming cost V 5 bases and J 4 bases, with 17 bases left between them. Written as DNA, the CDR3 is TGTGCCAGCAGCAGGAAAGGAGGGGAAAGCACTGAAGCTTTCTTT. It yields the protein CASSRKGGESTEAFF.

This chain links TRBV7-2 with TRBJ2-7; D uncertain. Germline V lookup: CDR1 SGHTA, CDR2 FQGNSA. The CDR3 contains 14 residues. V lost 5 bases and J 0 bases, leaving 11 bases between the germline ends. The CDR3 region has the DNA TGTGCCAGCAGCACCGGCTGGAGCTCCTACGAGCAGTACTTC. Translation gives CASSTGWSSYEQYF.

The chain combines TRBV10-3 with TRBJ2-7; TRBD1 matches 7 bases. Losses at the gene ends were 3 bases for V and 9 bases for J; bases not matched to a gene: 8. From germline, CDR1 is ENHRY and CDR2 SYGVKD. This CDR3 region has 13 residues. The chain's CDR3 is CAISEGQATSQYF. CDR3 bases: TGTGCCATCAGTGAAGGACAGGCGACGTCGCAGTACTTC.

The sample holds a few counts of this clone. The chain is built from TRBV9 and TRBJ2-2; weak D call: TRBD2 (5 bases). The CDR3 contains 14 residues. V was cut by 3 bases and J by 2 bases, with 8 bases left in between. Germline CDR1 reads SGDLS; CDR2 reads YYNGEE. The DNA for the CDR3 is TGTGCCAGCAGCGGTGCTAGCAACACCGGGGAGCTGTTTTTT. As protein: CASSGASNTGELFF. Supplemented by reference TRBV9 and TRBJ2-2, the full variable domain reads DSGVTQTPKHLITATGQRVTLRCSPRSGDLSVYWYQQSLDQGLQFLIQYYNGEERAKGNILERFSAQQFPDLHSELNLSSLELGDSALYFCASSGASNTGELFFGEGSRLTVL.

The chain is built from TRBV5-8 and TRBJ1-6; a possible D gene is TRBD1 (5 bases). The V end lost 1 base, the J end lost 10 bases, and 12 bases lay between the germline ends. CDR1 is SGHTS and CDR2 is YDEGEE in the germline V gene. The length of the CDR3 is 14 residues. DNA of the CDR3: TGTGCCAGCAGCTTGAGTGGGGGGGTATCACCCCTCCACTTT. It specifies CASSLSGGVSPLHF.

The rearrangement uses TRBV6-6 and TRBJ2-1; possibly TRBD2 for D (7 bases). V lost 4 bases to trimming and J lost 6 bases, with 13 bases between them. The CDR3 contains 14 residues. Germline V CDR1 and CDR2: MNHNY, SVGAGI (reference sequence). CDR3 sequence reads: CASSSGGTPNEQFF. CDR3 nucleotide sequence: TGTGCCAGCAGTTCCGGGGGGACACCCAATGAGCAGTTCTTC.

Here the CDR3 DNA reads TGTGCCAGCTCACCGGCCACCGGGGAGCTGTTTTTT. Protein product: CASSPATGELFF. The genes are TRBV18 and TRBJ2-2; the D is unclear. CDR1 is KGHSH and CDR2 is LQKENI in the germline V gene. The CDR3 runs 12 residues. Between the trimmed V and J ends, which lost 3 bases and 4 bases, there was a span of 3 bases.

The CDR3 DNA follows: TGCGCCAGCAGCTCGGGGACAGTGGAGATCGAGCAGTACTTC. As protein: CASSSGTVEIEQYF. The V and J genes are TRBV5-1 and TRBJ2-7, with 7 bases matching TRBD1. V lost 3 bases to trimming and J lost 6 bases; unmatched junction nucleotides: 9. The CDR3 consists of 14 residues. The germline V gene has CDR1 SGHRS and CDR2 YFSETQ.

This rearrangement joins TRBV28 to TRBJ2-3, with 9 bases fitting TRBD2. V lost 6 bases and J lost 6; bases outside the gene matches: 7. Germline V gene lookup returns CDR1 MDHEN and CDR2 SYDVKM. CDR3 length: 14 residues. CDR3: CASRPIAGADTQYF. Here the CDR3 DNA reads TGTGCCAGCAGGCCTATAGCGGGAGCGGATACGCAGTATTTT.

The chain uses TRBV11-2 and TRBJ1-2, with 7 bases lining up with TRBD1. Germline V gene data show CDR1 as SGHAT and CDR2 as FQNNGV. This CDR3 has 16 residues. V gave up 0 bases and J gave up 5 bases; unmatched junction bases: 9. CDR3 nucleotides: TGTGCCAGCAGCTTAGATTTGGGGACAGCCCTGTATGGCTACACCTTC. Translated: CASSLDLGTALYGYTF.

This clone has just a few counts. The rearrangement uses TRBV5-1 and TRBJ2-2; the D gene is possibly TRBD1 (6 bases). CDR3 length equals 14 residues. With 3 bases removed from V and 4 bases from J, the gap between germline ends came to 10 bases. Germline lookup yields CDR1 SGHRS and CDR2 YFSETQ. The CDR3 coding sequence is TGCGCCAGCAGCTACAGGGTGGGCACCGGGGAGCTGTTTTTT. This codes for CASSYRVGTGELFF.

This chain joins TRBV7-9 and TRBJ1-3; D is possibly TRBD1 (5 bases). The V end was cut by 5 bases, the J end by 2 bases, with 13 bases between. The germline V gene encodes CDR1 SEHNR and CDR2 FQNEAQ (reference sequence). This CDR3 comprises 15 residues. As DNA, the CDR3 is TGTGCCAGCAGCCCCGGGACTTTGGCTGGAAACACCATATATTTT. This translates into CASSPGTLAGNTIYF.

The rearrangement joins TRBV5-1 to TRBJ1-1; possible D gene TRBD1, 5 bases. Trimming removed 1 base at V and 4 bases at J, with 5 bases between. Germline-derived CDR1 and CDR2 are SGHRS and YFSETQ. The CDR3 is made up of 12 amino acids. CDR3 DNA sequence: TGCGCCAGCAGCTTGCAGGGCACTGAAGCTTTCTTT. It yields the protein CASSLQGTEAFF.

This clone has only a few counts. The chain combines TRBV27 with TRBJ1-1; TRBD1 matches 10 bases. Germline values: CDR1 MNHEY, CDR2 SMNVEV (reference sequence). The CDR3 is 19 amino acids. The V segment lost 7 bases and the J segment 3 bases; nucleotides outside the gene matches: 20. Written as DNA, the CDR3 is TGTGCCAGCACCCCAGGCGTCCGGGACAGGGGCGGCTCATACACTGAAGCTTTCTTT. Translation gives CASTPGVRDRGGSYTEAFF.

This chain connects TRBV5-8 to TRBJ2-5; the match to TRBD1 covers 9 bases. The CDR3 sequence is 13 residues long. The trim removed 3 bases at V and 4 bases at J, leaving 1 base unmatched. Germline V CDR1 and CDR2: SGHTS, YDEGEE. The CDR3: CASSWDRAETQYF. CDR3 nucleotide sequence: TGTGCCAGCAGCTGGGACAGGGCAGAGACCCAGTACTTC.

The chain is built from TRBV28 and TRBJ2-3, with 8 nucleotides matching TRBD2. Germline CDR1 is MDHEN and CDR2 is SYDVKM. The junction had 2 bases not matched to a gene; V was cut back by 2 bases and J by 1 base. This CDR3 spans 15 amino acids. The CDR3 region has the DNA TGTGCCAGCAGTTTAGCGGGAGGCGGCACAGATACGCAGTATTTT. Translation: CASSLAGGGTDTQYF.

The J gene is TRBJ2-3, the V gene TRBV7-3; D is perhaps TRBD2 (6 bases). There are 16 residues in the CDR3. Germline V gives CDR1 SGHTA, CDR2 FQGTGA. V lost 5 bases, J lost 4 bases, and 19 bases lay in between. The CDR3 DNA follows: TGTGCCAGCAGCCTCGGGTCGTGGGGGGTGGCAGATACGCAGTATTTT. Protein sequence: CASSLGSWGVADTQYF.

The J gene is TRBJ1-1, the V gene TRBV12-3 or TRBV12-4; D gene uncertain. The length of the CDR3 is 13 residues. V was cut by 3 bases and J by 1 base, with 6 bases left in between. In nucleotides, the CDR3 is TGTGCCAGCAGTTTCGCGGGGAACACTGAAGCTTTCTTT. Translating gives CASSFAGNTEAFF.

The chain combines TRBV10-3 with TRBJ2-3; the match to TRBD2 covers 12 bases. Trimming at V came to 6 bases and at J to 3 bases, leaving 4 bases not matched to a gene. CDR3 length equals 15 residues. Germline V CDR1 and CDR2: ENHRY, SYGVKD. CDR3 in amino acids: CAISPLAGGTDTQYF. The CDR3 nucleotides read TGTGCCATCAGCCCTCTAGCGGGAGGGACAGATACGCAGTATTTT.

This chain joins TRBV3-1 (or the pseudogene TRBV3-2) and TRBJ1-1; TRBD1 matches at 7 bases. The CDR3 covers 12 residues. V lost 5 bases to trimming and J lost 5 bases; unmatched junction nucleotides: 2. Per the germline V gene, CDR1 is LGHDT and CDR2 is YNNKEL (reference sequence). The CDR3: CASSYRGTEAFF. Here the CDR3 DNA reads TGTGCCAGCAGCTACAGGGGAACTGAAGCTTTCTTT.

This clone was recorded only once. The chain carries TRBV4-1 and TRBJ2-3; TRBD2 matches 9 bases. With 0 bases clipped from V and 4 bases from J, the junction kept 5 bases outside the gene matches. Germline CDR1 MGHRA, CDR2 YSYEKL. The CDR3 is 16 amino acids. The CDR3 sequence: CASSQEPSGVADTQYF. The CDR3 DNA follows: TGCGCCAGCAGCCAAGAACCTAGCGGGGTCGCAGATACGCAGTATTTT.

This clone occurred once. The chain combines TRBV4-3 with TRBJ1-2, with TRBD1 matching 7 bases. CDR3 size: 15 residues. With V trimmed by 6 bases and J by 5 bases, 12 bases remained unmatched. CDR1 and CDR2 from the germline V gene are LGHNA and YSLEER. The CDR3: CASSPPGTAYYGYTF. The CDR3 nucleotides read TGCGCCAGCAGTCCACCCGGGACAGCATATTATGGCTACACCTTC.

This rearrangement joins TRBV28 to TRBJ1-1; TRBD1 matches 7 bases. Trimming at V came to 4 bases and at J to 4 bases, leaving 6 bases not matched to a gene. CDR1 MDHEN and CDR2 SYDVKM come from the germline V gene. This CDR3 has 14 residues. The CDR3 region has the DNA TGTGCCAGCAGTTACGAGGGGGCGCGCACTGAAGCTTTCTTT. Protein sequence: CASSYEGARTEAFF.